This T cell receptor (beta chain) was captured in a study of response to subunit inactivated influenza vaccine. Germline V gene data show CDR1 as SGHTA and CDR2 as FQGNSA. The length of the CDR3 is 13 residues. TCRdb re-called the RT-PCR reads with MiXCR, one entry per CDR3 protein. The sample includes about 700,000 distinct CDR3 sequences, approximately 14% of them seen just once. The table lists this clonotype with a few counts. Its ends do not fully match the called genes, so a read error is possible. V and J are TRBV7-2 and TRBJ2-5; 7 nucleotides match TRBD2. The clonotype originates from a man aged 45-60 years who received an inactivated influenza vaccine. The material sequenced was PBMCs from blood, taken 11 to 12 days after vaccination. CDR3 sequence reads: CASSQYTGTIDVF. The CDR3, as DNA: TGTGCCAGCAGCCAGTACACCGGGACTATCGACGTCTTC.